The rows below give T cell receptor beta chains drawn from one sample of a study of blood T cell repertoires in COVID-19. Method: immunoSEQ multiplex PCR; TCRdb's copy keeps in-frame clones and lacks some. Of approximately 140,000 clones listed, around 80% are singletons. Specimen: PBMCs or T cells enriched from blood (not recorded which). These receptors were taken from a middle-aged man with acute COVID-19. Both conserved end residues are part of each CDR3. The order of the fields is D gene, J gene, clone size, V gene, CDR3 DNA, CDR3 protein. The D gene is left open where the match is weak. The size entry is marked missing in some rows and otherwise reads once, few, many or a size class.

D: -; J: TRBJ2-2; size: -; V: TRBV19; DNA: TGTGCCAGTAGTATAAACAACGGGGGGAACACCGGGGAGCTGTTTTTT; CDR3: CASSINNGGNTGELFF
D: -; J: TRBJ1-3; size: few; V: TRBV4-1; DNA: TGCGCCAGCAGCCCCCAAGGGGAGGAATGGGACACCATATATTTT; CDR3: CASSPQGEEWDTIYF
D: -; J: TRBJ1-2; size: once; V: TRBV24-1; DNA: TGTGCCACCAGTGATGGGGGGATTTATGGCTACACCTTC; CDR3: CATSDGGIYGYTF
D: -; J: TRBJ2-2; size: once; V: TRBV24-1; DNA: TGTGCCACCAGTGAGGAGGGGCGAGCCGGGGAGCTGTTTTTT; CDR3: CATSEEGRAGELFF
D: TRBD1; J: TRBJ1-4; size: -; V: TRBV19; DNA: TGTGCCAGTAGTGTGACAGGGGGCGCCGGTGAAAAACTGTTTTTT; CDR3: CASSVTGGAGEKLFF
D: TRBD1; J: TRBJ1-4; size: -; V: TRBV4-2; DNA: TGTGCCAGCACCCCGGGACAGGGAGGGGTTCAGGGAAAACTGTTTTTT; CDR3: CASTPGQGGVQGKLFF
D: -; J: TRBJ1-1; size: -; V: TRBV3-1/TRBV3-2; DNA: TGTGCCAGCAGCCAATCAGACACTGAAGCTTTCTTT; CDR3: CASSQSDTEAFF
D: TRBD2; J: TRBJ2-7; size: -; V: TRBV23-1; DNA: TGCGCCAGCTTTCCGGGACTAGCGGACTCCTACGAGCAGTACTTC; CDR3: CASFPGLADSYEQYF
D: -; J: TRBJ2-7; size: -; V: TRBV30; DNA: TGTGCCTGGAGTGGGGTAGCACGGGCCTACGAGCAGTACTTC; CDR3: CAWSGVARAYEQYF
D: -; J: TRBJ1-1; size: -; V: TRBV6-6; DNA: TGTGCCAGCAGTCTACGGGAAAACACTGAAGCTTTCTTT; CDR3: CASSLRENTEAFF
D: -; J: TRBJ1-5; size: -; V: TRBV19; DNA: TGTGCCAGTGGGGCAGGGGACAATCAGCCCCAGCATTTT; CDR3: CASGAGDNQPQHF
D: -; J: TRBJ2-5; size: few; V: TRBV5-1; DNA: TGCGCCAGCAGCGCGGGACTGGTCTCCGAAGAGACCCAGTACTTC; CDR3: CASSAGLVSEETQYF
D: TRBD2; J: TRBJ2-3; size: -; V: TRBV2; DNA: TGTGCCAGCAGTTATCTAGCGGGAGGGGGGGATACGCAGTATTTT; CDR3: CASSYLAGGGDTQYF
D: TRBD1; J: TRBJ1-2; size: -; V: TRBV11-2; DNA: TGTGCCAGCGCTCCGGGACAGGGAAACTATGGCTACACCTTC; CDR3: CASAPGQGNYGYTF
D: -; J: TRBJ2-1; size: -; V: TRBV6-5; DNA: TGTGCCAGCAGTTTTACTATCCGGTCTGAGCAGTTCTTC; CDR3: CASSFTIRSEQFF
D: -; J: TRBJ2-1; size: -; V: TRBV18; DNA: TGTGCCAGCTCACCACCGACACCTTTATACAATGAGCAGTTCTTC; CDR3: CASSPPTPLYNEQFF
D: -; J: TRBJ2-5; size: -; V: TRBV18; DNA: TGTGCCAGCTCGCCAGGGCCGGAAGAGACCCAGTACTTC; CDR3: CASSPGPEETQYF
D: TRBD1; J: TRBJ1-2; size: -; V: TRBV19; DNA: TGTGCCAGTAGTCTTCCAGGGGGGTGGGCCTATGGCTACACCTTC; CDR3: CASSLPGGWAYGYTF
D: -; J: TRBJ2-5; size: few; V: TRBV7-8; DNA: TGTGCCAGCAGCTTAAATTGGGGGGGCGAGGAGACCCAGTACTTC; CDR3: CASSLNWGGEETQYF
D: -; J: TRBJ2-7; size: -; V: TRBV11-2; DNA: TGTGCCAGCAGCTTGCGAGCGGTTGACGAGCAGTACTTC; CDR3: CASSLRAVDEQYF
D: TRBD2; J: TRBJ2-2; size: -; V: TRBV29-1; DNA: TGCAGCGTTGCTGACGGACTAGCGGGAGATACCGGGGAGCTGTTTTTT; CDR3: CSVADGLAGDTGELFF
D: -; J: TRBJ1-1; size: -; V: TRBV6-5; DNA: TGTGCCGCCTGGGAGGGTTTGAACACTGAAGCTTTCTTT; CDR3: CAAWEGLNTEAFF
D: TRBD1; J: TRBJ1-4; size: -; V: TRBV7-8; DNA: TGTGCCAGCAGCTTCTTAGGGGGCCCTCGTACTAATGAAAAACTGTTTTTT; CDR3: CASSFLGGPRTNEKLFF
D: TRBD1; J: TRBJ1-3; size: -; V: TRBV9; DNA: TGTGCCAGCAGCGTGACAGGGGAAGGAAACACCATATATTTT; CDR3: CASSVTGEGNTIYF
D: -; J: TRBJ2-2; size: -; V: TRBV5-6; DNA: TGTGCCAGCAGCCGAAGGGGCCCGAACACCGGGGAGCTGTTTTTT; CDR3: CASSRRGPNTGELFF
D: -; J: TRBJ2-3; size: -; V: TRBV28; DNA: TGTGCCAGCAGGGGAGGATACAGGGGACCCACAGATACGCAGTATTTT; CDR3: CASRGGYRGPTDTQYF
D: TRBD2; J: TRBJ2-3; size: -; V: TRBV2; DNA: TGTGCCAGCCTCCTAGAGCGGGGAGGCACAGATACGCAGTATTTT; CDR3: CASLLERGGTDTQYF
D: -; J: TRBJ1-1; size: few; V: TRBV5-1; DNA: TGCGCCAGCAGCTTCACTCGTCGTGCCACTGAAGCTTTCTTT; CDR3: CASSFTRRATEAFF
D: -; J: TRBJ2-2; size: -; V: TRBV5-4; DNA: TGTGCCAGCAGCTTGGGACTAGATTTCACCGGGGAGCTGTTTTTT; CDR3: CASSLGLDFTGELFF
D: -; J: TRBJ1-1; size: -; V: TRBV23-1; DNA: TGCGCCAGCAGTCATAACAGGGTGAACACTGAAGCTTTCTTT; CDR3: CASSHNRVNTEAFF
D: -; J: TRBJ1-2; size: -; V: TRBV6-4; DNA: TGTGCCAGCAGTGACGGGACTGCCGGGTCAAATGGCTACACCTTC; CDR3: CASSDGTAGSNGYTF
D: TRBD2; J: TRBJ2-7; size: -; V: TRBV10-2; DNA: TGCGCCAGTCGACTAGCGGGGGCCTACGAGCAGTACTTC; CDR3: CASRLAGAYEQYF
D: -; J: TRBJ1-3; size: -; V: TRBV9; DNA: TGTGCCAGCAGCAAACGGACGGGGAGCTTTCTTGCTGGAAACACCATATATTTT; CDR3: CASSKRTGSFLAGNTIYF
D: TRBD2; J: TRBJ2-5; size: -; V: TRBV7-3; DNA: TGTGCCAGCAGCTTCTCTGGGGGGGAAGGGACCCAGTACTTC; CDR3: CASSFSGGEGTQYF
D: TRBD1; J: TRBJ1-1; size: -; V: TRBV5-4; DNA: TGTGCCAGCAGCTTGGCCACAGGGGTTGCCACTGAAGCTTTCTTT; CDR3: CASSLATGVATEAFF
D: -; J: TRBJ1-4; size: -; V: TRBV18; DNA: TGTGCCAGCTCACCCGCAACTAATGAAAAACTGTTTTTT; CDR3: CASSPATNEKLFF
D: TRBD2; J: TRBJ2-1; size: -; V: TRBV7-2; DNA: TGTGCCAGCAGCTTAGCGCAGACTAGCGGGAGGAATGAGCAGTTCTTC; CDR3: CASSLAQTSGRNEQFF
D: TRBD1; J: TRBJ1-2; size: -; V: TRBV28; DNA: TGTGCCAGCAGACCCCGGGACAGAGGCTATGGCTACACCTTC; CDR3: CASRPRDRGYGYTF
D: -; J: TRBJ2-3; size: -; V: TRBV4-1; DNA: TGCGCCAGCAGCCAAGATCGTACCGGGAGAAGGGCAGATACGCAGTATTTT; CDR3: CASSQDRTGRRADTQYF
D: -; J: TRBJ2-7; size: once; V: TRBV7-2; DNA: TGTGCCAGCAGCTTAGACGGGAGCCTGGATGAGCAGTACTTC; CDR3: CASSLDGSLDEQYF
D: -; J: TRBJ2-7; size: few; V: TRBV7-2; DNA: TGTGCCAGCAGCTTTGAGGACGAGCAGTACTTC; CDR3: CASSFEDEQYF
D: -; J: TRBJ1-1; size: few; V: TRBV12-3/TRBV12-4; DNA: TGTGCCAGCAAGCCCAGGGTTGGCACTGAAGCTTTCTTT; CDR3: CASKPRVGTEAFF
D: TRBD1; J: TRBJ1-2; size: -; V: TRBV2; DNA: TGTGCCAGCAAGGCCGAGACAGGGGGCGCGAGCTATGGCTACACCTTC; CDR3: CASKAETGGASYGYTF
D: TRBD2; J: TRBJ2-7; size: few; V: TRBV5-8; DNA: TGTGCCAGCAGCTTGACCGGGACTAGGGCGCGCGAGCAGTACTTC; CDR3: CASSLTGTRAREQYF